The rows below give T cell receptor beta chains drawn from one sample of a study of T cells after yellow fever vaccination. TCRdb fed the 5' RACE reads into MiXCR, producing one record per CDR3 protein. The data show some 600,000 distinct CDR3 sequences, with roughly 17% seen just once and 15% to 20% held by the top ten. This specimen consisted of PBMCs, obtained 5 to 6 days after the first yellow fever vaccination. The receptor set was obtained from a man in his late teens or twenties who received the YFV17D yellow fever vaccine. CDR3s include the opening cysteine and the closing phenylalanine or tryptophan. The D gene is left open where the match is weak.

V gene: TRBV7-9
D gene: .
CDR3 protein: CASSSRARTVNNTEAFF

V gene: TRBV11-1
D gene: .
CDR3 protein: CASSLRLETQYF

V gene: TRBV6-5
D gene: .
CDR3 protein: CATDRSGVAFF

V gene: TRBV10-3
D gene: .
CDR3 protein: CAISESSPNTEAFF

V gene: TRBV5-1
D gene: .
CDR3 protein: CASSPDKDGYTF

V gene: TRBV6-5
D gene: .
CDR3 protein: CASSPTGYGYTF

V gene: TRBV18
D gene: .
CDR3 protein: CASSPPSLDRNQETQYF

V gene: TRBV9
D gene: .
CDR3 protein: CASSDGPTSYEQYF

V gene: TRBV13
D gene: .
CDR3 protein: CASSYRVSPLHF

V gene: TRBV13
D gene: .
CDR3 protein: CASSLGRTQRQPQHF

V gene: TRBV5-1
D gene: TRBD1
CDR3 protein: CASSLVPGGEQYF

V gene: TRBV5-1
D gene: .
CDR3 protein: CASSSLTGGSSGNTIYF

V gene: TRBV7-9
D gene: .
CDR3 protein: CASSVTTESYEQYF

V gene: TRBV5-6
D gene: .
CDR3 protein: CASSLDDREDEQFF

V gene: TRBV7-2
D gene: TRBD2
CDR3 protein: CASSLNGLAGFGDTQYF

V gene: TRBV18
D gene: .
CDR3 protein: CASSPLFEEDTQYF

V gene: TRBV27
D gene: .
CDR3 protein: CASSLPGGAHEQFF

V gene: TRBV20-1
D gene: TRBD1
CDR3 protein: CSALDRDQETQYF

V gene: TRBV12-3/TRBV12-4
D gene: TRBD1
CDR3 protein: CASSLALRGPGELFF

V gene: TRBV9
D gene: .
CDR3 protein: CASSADGGGLPNSPLHF

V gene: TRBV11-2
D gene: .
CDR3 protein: CASSKEYNEQFF

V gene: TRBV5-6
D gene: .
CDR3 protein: CASSSGRPTYGYTF

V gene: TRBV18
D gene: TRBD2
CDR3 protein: CASSPWRTSGGNQETQYF

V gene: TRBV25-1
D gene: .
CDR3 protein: CASSEGGAAGKNIQYF

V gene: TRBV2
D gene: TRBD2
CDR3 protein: CASGGDANEQFF

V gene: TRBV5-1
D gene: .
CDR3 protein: CASSPLAGEGYGYTF

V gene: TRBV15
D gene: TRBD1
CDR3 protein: CATSRRGTGVKNIQYF

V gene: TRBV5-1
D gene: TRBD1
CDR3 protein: CASSFDLRTGNYNSPLHF

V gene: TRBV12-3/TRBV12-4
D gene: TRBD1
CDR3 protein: CASRRQGTQPQHF

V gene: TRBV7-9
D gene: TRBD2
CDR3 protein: CASSVPGLAVFTDTLYF

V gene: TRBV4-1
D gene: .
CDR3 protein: CASSQVLLTDTQYF

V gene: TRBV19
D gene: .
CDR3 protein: CASSIEGSARGNIQYF

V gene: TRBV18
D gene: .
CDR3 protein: CASSPSRAGAGNTIYF

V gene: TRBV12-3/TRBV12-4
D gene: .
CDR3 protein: CASSLFSGVGGETQYF

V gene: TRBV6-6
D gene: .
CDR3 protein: CASRTTNYEQYF

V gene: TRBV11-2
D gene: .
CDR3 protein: CASSLKGTTYNEQFF

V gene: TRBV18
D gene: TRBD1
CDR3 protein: CASSRQGYNEKLFF

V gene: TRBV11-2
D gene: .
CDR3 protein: CASSLSSRGSYEQYF

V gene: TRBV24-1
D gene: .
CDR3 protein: CATSRGTNYGYTF

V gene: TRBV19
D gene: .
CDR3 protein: CASSNEGTSGANVLTF

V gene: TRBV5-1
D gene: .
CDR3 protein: CASSLGVTREAFF

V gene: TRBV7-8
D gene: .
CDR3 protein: CASSLAGSLDTQYF

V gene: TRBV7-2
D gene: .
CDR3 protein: CASSQRGEQPQHF